In this sample, the clone carrying this T cell receptor (beta chain) turned up many times. What it recognizes is unknown. The source of the sample is a study of blood T cells in healthy people across ages. Trimming cost V 1 base and J 2 bases; bases outside gene matches: 7. This CDR3 spans 16 amino acids. CDR1 and CDR2 from the germline V gene are SEHNR and FQNEAQ (reference sequence). Regarding the study as a whole: Roughly linearly, TCR beta diversity per million T cells fell as age increased. Strong correlation linked observed beta diversity and percent naive T cells.

It was with a sample-barcoded 5' primer and a J-beta primer mix that a second PCR of roughly 7 to 12 cycles was run. Via MiXCR, TCRdb re-called the 5' RACE reads, giving one row per CDR3 protein. Here the sample spans 630,000 or so distinct CDR3 sequences, roughly 31% being singletons. This TCR was recovered from a woman at least 80 years old in good health. The V and J genes are TRBV7-9 and TRBJ1-2, with 7 bases lining up with TRBD1. Sequencing was done on a sample of blood. CDR3 nucleotide sequence: TGTGCCAGCAGCTTAGGGACAGGCAGCGGGAACTATGGCTACACCTTC. Its translation is CASSLGTGSGNYGYTF.